A selection of T cell receptor beta chains follows, all from one sample in a study of blood T cells in healthy people across ages. Using its own MiXCR run on the 5' RACE reads, TCRdb lists one record per CDR3 protein. Here the sample spans around 1.5 million distinct CDR3 sequences, roughly 30% being singletons. Sequenced input: blood. The origin of the receptors is a young woman in good health. CDR3s include the opening cysteine and the closing phenylalanine or tryptophan. D genes are given only for firm matches. Clone sizes are given selectively: once, few, many, or a class where the clone is expanded.

D gene	V gene	clone size	J gene	CDR3 protein	CDR3 DNA
-	TRBV11-2	-	TRBJ2-3	CASSDDSEDPDTQYF	TGTGCCAGCAGCGATGACTCGGAGGACCCAGATACGCAGTATTTT
TRBD1	TRBV3-1	-	TRBJ1-1	CASSQLRTGGEAFF	TGTGCCAGCAGCCAATTACGGACAGGCGGTGAAGCTTTCTTT
TRBD2	TRBV3-1	few	TRBJ2-7	CASSQGWLAALQIFYEQYF	TGTGCCAGCAGCCAAGGGTGGCTAGCGGCCCTACAAATTTTCTACGAGCAGTACTTC
TRBD2	TRBV18	-	TRBJ2-1	CASSPLGAGGLNEQFF	TGTGCCAGCTCACCACTCGGAGCGGGGGGGCTCAATGAGCAGTTCTTC
TRBD1	TRBV5-6	-	TRBJ2-6	CASSLAGQGSGANVLTF	TGTGCCAGCAGCTTGGCCGGACAGGGTTCTGGGGCCAACGTCCTGACTTTC
TRBD2	TRBV27	few	TRBJ2-7	CASSSVRGSSSYEQYF	TGTGCCAGCAGTTCAGTACGCGGGAGTTCGTCCTACGAGCAGTACTTC
-	TRBV4-1	many	TRBJ1-5	CASSQESKGLSNQPQHF	TGCGCCAGCAGCCAAGAGTCAAAGGGACTTAGCAATCAGCCCCAGCATTTT
-	TRBV5-1	-	TRBJ1-4	CASSWTENEKLFF	TGCGCCAGCAGCTGGACAGAGAATGAAAAACTGTTTTTT
-	TRBV5-6	-	TRBJ1-2	CASSGLEGYTF	TGTGCCAGCAGCGGCCTAGAGGGCTACACCTTC
-	TRBV27	-	TRBJ2-1	CASSFADSYNEQFF	TGTGCCAGCAGTTTTGCAGACTCCTACAATGAGCAGTTCTTC
-	TRBV3-1	-	TRBJ2-5	CASSFTGIFETQYF	TGTGCCAGCAGTTTCACAGGGATTTTTGAGACCCAGTACTTC
TRBD2	TRBV4-1	-	TRBJ2-7	CASSDATSGTPEQYF	TGCGCCAGCAGTGACGCCACTAGCGGGACACCTGAGCAGTACTTC
TRBD2	TRBV3-1	-	TRBJ2-1	CANQSQTGGTPYNEQFF	TGTGCCAACCAGAGTCAAACGGGAGGGACACCCTACAATGAGCAGTTCTTC
TRBD1	TRBV10-3	-	TRBJ1-1	CAISADRGRHTEAFF	TGTGCCATCAGTGCGGACAGGGGGCGACACACTGAAGCTTTCTTT
-	TRBV5-6	-	TRBJ2-5	CASSWRGRETQYF	TGTGCCAGCAGCTGGCGGGGTCGGGAGACCCAGTACTTC
-	TRBV28	-	TRBJ2-2	CASSLNSGTRGGQALSSGELFF	TGTGCCAGCAGTCTAAACTCCGGGACACGGGGAGGCCAGGCGTTGAGCTCCGGGGAGCTGTTTTTT
-	TRBV7-2	few	TRBJ2-5	CASSTTGGRGETQYF	TGTGCCAGCAGTACAACTGGGGGGCGTGGAGAGACCCAGTACTTC
TRBD2	TRBV5-1	-	TRBJ2-3	CASSILAGAVADTQYF	TGCGCCAGCAGCATACTAGCGGGAGCTGTTGCAGATACGCAGTATTTT
TRBD2	TRBV28	-	TRBJ2-2	CASSFVGSGSIYTGELFF	TGTGCCAGCAGTTTTGTGGGTAGCGGGAGTATTTACACCGGGGAGCTGTTTTTT
TRBD1	TRBV7-8	few	TRBJ1-2	CASSSKRGQPLGDYGYTF	TGTGCCAGCAGCTCCAAACGGGGACAGCCTCTCGGAGACTATGGCTACACCTTC
TRBD1	TRBV27	few	TRBJ1-5	CASSADRDRVQPQHF	TGTGCCAGCAGTGCCGACCGGGACAGGGTTCAGCCCCAGCATTTT
TRBD1	TRBV28	-	TRBJ2-5	CASSRFEGADWTQYF	TGTGCCAGCAGCCGATTTGAGGGGGCGGATTGGACCCAGTACTTC
-	TRBV10-3	-	TRBJ1-1	CAISELINTEAFF	TGTGCCATCAGTGAGTTGATCAACACTGAAGCTTTCTTT
-	TRBV7-3	many	TRBJ2-1	CASSYRGAAGSYNEQFF	TGTGCCAGCAGCTACCGAGGGGCAGCCGGCTCCTACAATGAGCAGTTCTTC
TRBD1	TRBV7-9	few	TRBJ1-2	CASSSKGTAHGYTF	TGTGCCAGCAGCTCTAAAGGGACAGCCCACGGCTACACCTTC
TRBD1	TRBV11-2	-	TRBJ2-1	CASRRTGSCNEQFF	TGTGCCAGCAGACGGACAGGGAGTTGCAATGAGCAGTTCTTC
TRBD2	TRBV12-3/TRBV12-4	many	TRBJ2-3	CASSLTSGTQYF	TGTGCCAGCAGTTTAACTAGCGGTACGCAGTATTTT
-	TRBV5-1	-	TRBJ2-1	CASRSGAGSYNEQFF	TGCGCCAGCAGGTCCGGGGCAGGGTCCTACAATGAGCAGTTCTTC
-	TRBV5-1	-	TRBJ1-3	CASSLEVSDRGNTIYF	TGCGCCAGCAGCTTGGAAGTTAGCGACAGAGGAAACACCATATATTTT